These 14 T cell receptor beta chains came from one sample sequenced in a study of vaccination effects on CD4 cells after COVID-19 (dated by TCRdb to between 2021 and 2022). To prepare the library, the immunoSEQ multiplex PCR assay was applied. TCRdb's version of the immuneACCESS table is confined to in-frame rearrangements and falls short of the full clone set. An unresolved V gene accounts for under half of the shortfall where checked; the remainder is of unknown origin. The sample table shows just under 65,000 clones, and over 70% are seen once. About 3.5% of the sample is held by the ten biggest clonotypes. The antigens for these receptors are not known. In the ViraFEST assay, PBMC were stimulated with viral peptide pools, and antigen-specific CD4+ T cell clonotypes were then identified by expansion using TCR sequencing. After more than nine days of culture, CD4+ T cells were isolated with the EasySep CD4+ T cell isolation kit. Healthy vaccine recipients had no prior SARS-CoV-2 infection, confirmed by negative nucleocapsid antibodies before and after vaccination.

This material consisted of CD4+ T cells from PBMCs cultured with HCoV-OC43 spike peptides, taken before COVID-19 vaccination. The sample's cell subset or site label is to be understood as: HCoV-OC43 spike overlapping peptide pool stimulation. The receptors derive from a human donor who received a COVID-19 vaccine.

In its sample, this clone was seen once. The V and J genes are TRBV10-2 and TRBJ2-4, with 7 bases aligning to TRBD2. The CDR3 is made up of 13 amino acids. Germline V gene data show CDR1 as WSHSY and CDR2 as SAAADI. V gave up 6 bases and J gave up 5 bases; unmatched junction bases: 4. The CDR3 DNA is TGCGCCAGCAGCCGGGACTACGAAAACATTCAGTACTTC. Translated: CASSRDYENIQYF.

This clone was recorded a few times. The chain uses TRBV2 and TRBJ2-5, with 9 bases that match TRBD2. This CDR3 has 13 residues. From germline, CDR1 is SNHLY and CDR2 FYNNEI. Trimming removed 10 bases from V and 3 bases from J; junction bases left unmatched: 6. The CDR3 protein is CATAGGGEETQYF. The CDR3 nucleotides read TGTGCCACCGCGGGCGGGGGGGAAGAGACCCAGTACTTC.

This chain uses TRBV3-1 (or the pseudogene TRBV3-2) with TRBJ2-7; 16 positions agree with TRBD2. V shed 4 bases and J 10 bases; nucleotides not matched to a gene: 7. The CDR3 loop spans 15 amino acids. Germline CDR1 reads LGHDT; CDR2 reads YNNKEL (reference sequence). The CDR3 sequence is CASSLGTSGGAGQYV. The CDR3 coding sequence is TGTGCCAGCAGCCTGGGGACTAGCGGGGGGGCCGGACAGTACGTC.

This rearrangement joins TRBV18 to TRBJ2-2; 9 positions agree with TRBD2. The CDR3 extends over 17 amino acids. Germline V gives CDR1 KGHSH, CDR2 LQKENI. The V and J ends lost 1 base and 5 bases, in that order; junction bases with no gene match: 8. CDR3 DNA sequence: TGTGCCAGCTCACCACTAGCCGCGGGGGGGCCGACCGGGGAGCTGTTTTTT. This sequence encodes CASSPLAAGGPTGELFF.

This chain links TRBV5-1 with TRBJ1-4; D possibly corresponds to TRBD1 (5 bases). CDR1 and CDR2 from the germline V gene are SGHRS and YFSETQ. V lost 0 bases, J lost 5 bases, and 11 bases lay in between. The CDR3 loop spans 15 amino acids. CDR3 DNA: TGCGCCAGCAGCTTGGCGGGGGGTTTAAATGAAAAACTGTTTTTT. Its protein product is CASSLAGGLNEKLFF.

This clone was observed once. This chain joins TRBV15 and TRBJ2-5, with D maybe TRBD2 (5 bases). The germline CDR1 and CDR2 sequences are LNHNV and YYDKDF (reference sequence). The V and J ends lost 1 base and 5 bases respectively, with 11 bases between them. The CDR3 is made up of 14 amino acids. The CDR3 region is CATSRAGNAETQYF. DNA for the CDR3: TGTGCCACCAGCAGAGCCGGGAACGCTGAGACCCAGTACTTC. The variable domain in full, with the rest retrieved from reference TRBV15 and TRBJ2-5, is DAMVIQNPRYQVTQFGKPVTLSCSQTLNHNVMYWYQQKSSQAPKLLFHYYDKDFNNEADTPDNFQSRRPNTSFCFLDIRSPGLGDTAMYLCATSRAGNAETQYFGPGTRLLVL.

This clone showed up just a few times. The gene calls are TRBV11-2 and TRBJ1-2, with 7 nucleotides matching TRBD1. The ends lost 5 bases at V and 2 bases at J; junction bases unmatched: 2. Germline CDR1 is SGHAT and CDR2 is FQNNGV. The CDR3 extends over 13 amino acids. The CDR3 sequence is CASSPDRNYGYTF. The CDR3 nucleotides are TGTGCCAGCAGCCCGGACAGGAACTATGGCTACACCTTC.

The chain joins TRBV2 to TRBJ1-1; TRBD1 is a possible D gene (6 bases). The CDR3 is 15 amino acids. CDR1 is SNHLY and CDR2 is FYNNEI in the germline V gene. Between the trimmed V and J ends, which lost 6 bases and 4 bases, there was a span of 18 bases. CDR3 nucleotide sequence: TGTGCCAGCAGCCGGGTTGGGGTCAGGGGCACTGAAGCTTTCTTT. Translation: CASSRVGVRGTEAFF.

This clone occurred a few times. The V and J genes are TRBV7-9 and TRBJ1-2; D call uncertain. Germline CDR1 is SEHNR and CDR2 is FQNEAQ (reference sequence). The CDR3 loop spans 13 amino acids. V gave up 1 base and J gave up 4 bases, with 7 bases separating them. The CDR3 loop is CASSLGQTYGYTF. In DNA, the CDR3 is TGTGCCAGCAGCTTAGGCCAGACCTATGGCTACACCTTC. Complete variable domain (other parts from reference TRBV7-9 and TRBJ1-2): DTGVSQNPRHKITKRGQNVTFRCDPISEHNRLYWYRQTLGQGPEFLTYFQNEAQLEKSRLLSDRFSAERPKGSFSTLEIQRTEQGDSAMYLCASSLGQTYGYTFGSGTRLTVV.

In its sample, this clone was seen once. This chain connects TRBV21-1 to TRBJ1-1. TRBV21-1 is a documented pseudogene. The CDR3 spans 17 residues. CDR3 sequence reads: CASSSPNRGKVNTEAFF. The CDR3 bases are TGTGCCAGCAGCTCCCCAAATCGGGGAAAGGTGAACACTGAAGCTTTCTTT.

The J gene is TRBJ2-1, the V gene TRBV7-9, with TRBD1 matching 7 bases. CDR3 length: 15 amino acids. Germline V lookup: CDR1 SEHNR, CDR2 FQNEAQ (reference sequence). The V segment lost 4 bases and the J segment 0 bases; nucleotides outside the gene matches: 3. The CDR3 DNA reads TGTGCCAGCAGCTCCAGGGGGAGCTCCTACAATGAGCAGTTCTTC. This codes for CASSSRGSSYNEQFF.

CDR3 region: CASGASTGSRGEKLFF. The DNA for the CDR3 is TGTGCCAGCGGGGCCTCGACAGGGTCACGAGGGGAAAAACTGTTTTTT. This sequence joins TRBV28 and TRBJ1-4, with 7 bases fitting TRBD1. CDR1 is MDHEN and CDR2 is SYDVKM in the germline V gene. CDR3 size: 16 residues. The trim removed 8 bases at V and 8 bases at J, leaving 17 bases unmatched.

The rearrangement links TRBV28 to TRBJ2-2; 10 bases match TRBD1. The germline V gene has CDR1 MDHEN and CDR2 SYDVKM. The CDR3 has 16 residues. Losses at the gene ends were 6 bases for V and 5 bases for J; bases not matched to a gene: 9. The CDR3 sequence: CASSDGTGARTGELFF. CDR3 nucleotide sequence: TGTGCCAGCAGCGACGGGACAGGGGCGCGGACCGGGGAGCTGTTTTTT.

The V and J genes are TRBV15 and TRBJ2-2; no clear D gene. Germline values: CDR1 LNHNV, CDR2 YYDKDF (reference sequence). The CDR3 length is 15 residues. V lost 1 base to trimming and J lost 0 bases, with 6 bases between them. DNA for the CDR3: TGTGCCACCAGCAGAGCGTGGGCGAACACCGGGGAGCTGTTTTTT. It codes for CATSRAWANTGELFF.